Reported below is one T cell receptor beta chain. The sample is drawn from a study of sequential checkpoint blockade in melanoma. Study information: Arm A got nivolumab then ipilimumab; arm B the reverse, 1:1. Maintenance nivolumab came after either treatment sequence.

The CDR3 extends over 13 amino acids. Trimming removed 7 bases from V and 4 bases from J; junction bases left unmatched: 4. CDR1 and CDR2 from the germline V gene are SGHTA and FQGTGA. Treatment: randomized to nivolumab then ipilimumab (arm A) or the reverse (arm B). DNA-damaging chemotherapy had not been given to any patient beforehand. From thawed PBMCs, live CD3+CD8+ cells negative for CD19 and CD56 were sorted. The protocol was immunoSEQ multiplex PCR, while the TCRdb copy is restricted to in-frame clones and leaves out a portion. The sample has around 26,000 clones, 60% to 80% seen once. This chain joins TRBV7-3 and TRBJ2-4; 7 bases map to TRBD1. The material was CD8+ T cells sorted from blood (inferred from file names), obtained from a patient given nivolumab and ipilimumab in sequence. This clonotype was sampled from a human donor with melanoma. For the CDR3, the DNA is TGTGCCAGCACTACAGGGGTAAAAAACATTCAGTACTTC. Protein product: CASTTGVKNIQYF.